These 14 T cell receptor beta chains originate from one sample sequenced in a study of cytomegalovirus exposure and HLA in healthy donors (TCRdb year 2017). Libraries were prepared through the immunoSEQ multiplex PCR assay. TCRdb's version of the immuneACCESS table is confined to in-frame rearrangements and falls short of the full clone set. An unresolved V gene accounts for under half of the shortfall where checked; the remainder is of unknown origin. The sample table contains 250,000 to 300,000 clones; only one count was recorded for nearly 90% of them. 0.37% of the sample rests with the top ten. The source material was PBMCs. The receptors derive from a woman aged 18-35 years in good health and CMV-seronegative.

J is TRBJ1-5 and V is TRBV15; D gene ambiguous. Germline CDR1 LNHNV, CDR2 YYDKDF (reference sequence). The CDR3 contains 16 residues. The germline V and J ends were trimmed by 0 bases and 3 bases, with 12 bases remaining between them. Here the CDR3 DNA reads TGTGCCACCAGCAGAGATCGGGGAGTCCTCAATCAGCCCCAGCATTTT. Translated: CATSRDRGVLNQPQHF.

A single count supports this clone. The rearrangement uses TRBV9 and TRBJ2-1, with 13 bases aligning to TRBD2. This CDR3 comprises 18 residues. CDR1 is SGDLS, CDR2 YYNGEE, per germline. Trimming took 7 bases from V and 2 from J; bases not matched to a gene: 12. In DNA, the CDR3 is TGTGCCAGCTACGGTGGGACTAGCGGGGACCCCCCCTACAATGAGCAGTTCTTC. This sequence encodes CASYGGTSGDPPYNEQFF.

The V call is TRBV11-3, the J call TRBJ1-2, with TRBD1 matching 10 bases. The V and J ends lost 2 bases and 6 bases, in that order; junction bases with no gene match: 15. This CDR3 region has 18 residues. In germline, CDR1 is SGHNT, CDR2 YENEEA. CDR3: CASSLPPTGTGVNDGYTF. CDR3 coding DNA: TGTGCCAGCAGCTTACCCCCCACCGGGACAGGGGTAAACGATGGCTACACCTTC.

This rearrangement joins TRBV13 to TRBJ1-1; 7 bases map to TRBD1. Germline V gene lookup returns CDR1 PRHDT and CDR2 FYEKMQ (reference sequence). This CDR3 comprises 13 residues. V shed 3 bases, J shed 8 bases, and the junction held 6 bases outside the gene matches. This CDR3 is CASSLDTGAEAFF. In DNA, the CDR3 is TGTGCCAGCAGCTTGGATACAGGGGCAGAAGCTTTCTTT.

V and J are TRBV4-1 and TRBJ1-3, with D perhaps matching TRBD1 (6 bases). Germline lookup yields CDR1 MGHRA and CDR2 YSYEKL. The CDR3 is 15 residues long. Trimming shortened V by 1 base and J by 0 bases, and 7 bases separated the two germline ends. CDR3 nucleotide sequence: TGCGCCAGCAGCCAAGTAGGGGGCTCTGGAAACACCATATATTTT. Amino acids: CASSQVGGSGNTIYF.

The chain uses TRBV2 and TRBJ2-7, with 10 bases matching TRBD1. Losses at the gene ends were 5 bases for V and 3 bases for J; bases not matched to a gene: 10. The CDR3 is 16 residues long. Germline V lookup: CDR1 SNHLY, CDR2 FYNNEI. CDR3 loop: CASSHTGTGDLYEQYF. CDR3 DNA: TGTGCCAGCAGTCACACCGGGACAGGGGACCTCTACGAGCAGTACTTC.

The chain joins TRBV28 to TRBJ1-5; 9 positions agree with TRBD1. Germline V gene lookup returns CDR1 MDHEN and CDR2 SYDVKM. The CDR3 is 14 amino acids. V lost 2 bases to trimming and J lost 6 bases; unmatched junction nucleotides: 2. The CDR3 reads CASSLGTGLQPQHF. CDR3 DNA: TGTGCCAGCAGTTTAGGGACAGGGCTTCAGCCCCAGCATTTT.

This clone was picked up one time. The chain couples TRBV28 to TRBJ2-5; D possibly corresponds to TRBD1 (6 bases). The ends were cut back, 4 bases at V and 5 bases at J, with 14 bases in the middle. The CDR3 is 14 amino acids. CDR1 MDHEN and CDR2 SYDVKM come from the germline V gene. The CDR3: CASSSSQGFETQYF. The CDR3 DNA reads TGTGCCAGCAGTTCAAGCCAGGGGTTTGAGACCCAGTACTTC. Variable domain in full (rest from reference TRBV28 and TRBJ2-5): DVKVTQSSRYLVKRTGEKVFLECVQDMDHENMFWYRQDPGLGLRLIYFSYDVKMKEKGDIPEGYSVSREKKERFSLILESASTNQTSMYLCASSSSQGFETQYFGPGTRLLVL.

On this clone: A junction boundary mismatches the germline segment, possibly from a read error. This chain uses TRBV6-5 with TRBJ1-5; D unresolved. The CDR3 is 13 residues long. Germline values: CDR1 MNHEY, CDR2 SVGAGI. The CDR3 bases are TGTGCCAGCAGGTACTCACTCAATCAGCCCCAGCATTTT. Its protein is CASRYSLNQPQHF.

The chain joins TRBV7-9 to TRBJ2-3; tentatively, D is TRBD1 (6 bases). Germline V lookup: CDR1 SEHNR, CDR2 FQNEAQ (reference sequence). V was shortened by 4 bases and J by 0 bases, with 11 bases between the two germline ends. The CDR3 extends over 15 amino acids. This CDR3 is CASSSTGASTDTQYF. The CDR3 nucleotides are TGTGCCAGCAGCTCGACAGGAGCTAGCACAGATACGCAGTATTTT.

This rearrangement joins TRBV6-5 to TRBJ2-7; TRBD1 might be the D (6 bases). V was clipped by 0 bases and J by 1 base, with 13 bases between them. The CDR3 runs 16 residues. Per the germline V gene, CDR1 is MNHEY and CDR2 is SVGAGI. This chain's CDR3 is CASSYSLWTASYEQYF. CDR3 nucleotides: TGTGCCAGCAGTTACTCGTTGTGGACAGCGTCCTACGAGCAGTACTTC.

V usage is TRBV19 and J usage is TRBJ1-6; 9 nucleotides agree with TRBD1. V was pared by 6 bases and J by 2 bases, with 11 bases of the junction left unmatched. The CDR3 consists of 18 residues. Germline V CDR1 and CDR2: LNHDA, SQIVND (reference sequence). CDR3 DNA sequence: TGTGCCAGTAGAGGCGCGCGACAGGGGGTCCCCTATAATTCACCCCTCCACTTT. The encoded protein is CASRGARQGVPYNSPLHF.

This clone occurred a few times. The chain combines TRBV5-1 with TRBJ2-2; TRBD1 matches 9 bases. There are 15 residues in the CDR3. V shed 7 bases and J 5 bases; nucleotides not matched to a gene: 9. The V gene's germline CDR1 is SGHRS and CDR2 YFSETQ. The CDR3 nucleotides are TGCGCCAGCGGCTCTCTACAGGGGGCAACCGGGGAGCTGTTTTTT. Translating it yields CASGSLQGATGELFF.

The chain employs TRBV7-8 and TRBJ2-6; 7 bases match TRBD2. The CDR3 length is 21 residues. J was trimmed by 3 bases and V by 2 bases; bases with no gene match: 19. Per the germline V gene, CDR1 is SGHVS and CDR2 is FQNEAQ. The CDR3 loop is CASSLPAPRAGDERGANVLTF. Here the CDR3 DNA reads TGTGCCAGCAGCTTACCCGCTCCCCGCGCGGGGGATGAGCGTGGGGCCAACGTCCTGACTTTC.